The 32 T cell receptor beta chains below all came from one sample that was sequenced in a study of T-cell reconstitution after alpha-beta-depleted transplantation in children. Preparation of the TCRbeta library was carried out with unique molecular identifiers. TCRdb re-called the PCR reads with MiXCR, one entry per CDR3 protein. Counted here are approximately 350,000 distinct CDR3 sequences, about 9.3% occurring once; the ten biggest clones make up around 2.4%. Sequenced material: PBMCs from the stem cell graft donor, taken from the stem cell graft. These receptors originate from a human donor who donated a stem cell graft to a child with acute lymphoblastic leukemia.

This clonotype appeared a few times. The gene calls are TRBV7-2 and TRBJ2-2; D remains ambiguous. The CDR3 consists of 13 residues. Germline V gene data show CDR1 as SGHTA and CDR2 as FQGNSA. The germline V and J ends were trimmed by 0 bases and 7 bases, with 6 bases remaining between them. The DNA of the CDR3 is TGTGCCAGCAGCTTAGCCCTTGTCGGGGAGCTGTTTTTT. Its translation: CASSLALVGELFF.

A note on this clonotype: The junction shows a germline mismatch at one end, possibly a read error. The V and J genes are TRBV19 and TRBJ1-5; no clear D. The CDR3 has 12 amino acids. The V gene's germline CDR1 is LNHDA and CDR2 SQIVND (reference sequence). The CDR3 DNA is TGTGCCAGTCGTATGGAGAATCAGCCCCAGCATTTT. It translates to CASRMENQPQHF.

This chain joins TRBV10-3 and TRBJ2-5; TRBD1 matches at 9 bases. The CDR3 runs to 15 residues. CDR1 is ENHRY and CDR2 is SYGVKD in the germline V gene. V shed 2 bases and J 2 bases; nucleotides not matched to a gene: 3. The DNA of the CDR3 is TGTGCCATCAGTGAGGGGGACAGGGTTCAAGAGACCCAGTACTTC. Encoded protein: CAISEGDRVQETQYF.

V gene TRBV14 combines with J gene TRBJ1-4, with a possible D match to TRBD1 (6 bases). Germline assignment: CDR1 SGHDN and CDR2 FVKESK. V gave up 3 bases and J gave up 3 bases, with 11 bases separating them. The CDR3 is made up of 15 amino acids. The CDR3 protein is CASSQEGDANEKLFF. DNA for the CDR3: TGTGCCAGCAGCCAGGAGGGGGATGCTAATGAAAAACTGTTTTTT.

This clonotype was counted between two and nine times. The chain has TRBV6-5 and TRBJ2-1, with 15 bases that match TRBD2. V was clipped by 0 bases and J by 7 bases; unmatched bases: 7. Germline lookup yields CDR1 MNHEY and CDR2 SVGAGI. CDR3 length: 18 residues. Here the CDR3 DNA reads TGTGCCAGCAGTTACTCGGGACTAGCGGGAGGAATAGGGAATGAGCAGTTCTTC. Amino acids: CASSYSGLAGGIGNEQFF.

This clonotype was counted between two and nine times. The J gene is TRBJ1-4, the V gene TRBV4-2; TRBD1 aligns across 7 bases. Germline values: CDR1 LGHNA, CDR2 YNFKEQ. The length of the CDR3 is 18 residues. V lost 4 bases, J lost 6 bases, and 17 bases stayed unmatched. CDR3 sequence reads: CASSPGLGEGQSYEKLFF. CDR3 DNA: TGTGCCAGCAGCCCCGGACTTGGGGAGGGACAGTCGTATGAAAAACTGTTTTTT.

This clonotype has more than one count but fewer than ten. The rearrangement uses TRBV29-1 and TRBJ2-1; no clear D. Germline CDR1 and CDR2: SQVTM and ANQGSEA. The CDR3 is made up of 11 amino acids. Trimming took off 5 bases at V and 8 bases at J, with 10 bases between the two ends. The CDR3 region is CSVPLRDEQFF. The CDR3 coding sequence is TGCAGCGTTCCCCTTCGAGATGAGCAGTTCTTC.

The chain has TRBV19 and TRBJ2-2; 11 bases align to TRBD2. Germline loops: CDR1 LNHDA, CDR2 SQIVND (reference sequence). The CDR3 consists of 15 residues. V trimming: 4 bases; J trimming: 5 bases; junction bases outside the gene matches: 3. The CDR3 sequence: CASSTVAGGTGELFF. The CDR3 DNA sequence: TGTGCCAGTAGTACCGTAGCGGGAGGGACCGGGGAGCTGTTTTTT.

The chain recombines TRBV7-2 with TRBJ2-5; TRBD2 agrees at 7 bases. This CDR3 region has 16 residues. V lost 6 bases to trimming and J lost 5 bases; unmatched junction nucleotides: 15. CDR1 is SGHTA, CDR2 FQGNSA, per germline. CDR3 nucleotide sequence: TGTGCCAGCAGTCCTTGGGTTAGTGCGGGAGATGAGACCCAGTACTTC. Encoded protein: CASSPWVSAGDETQYF. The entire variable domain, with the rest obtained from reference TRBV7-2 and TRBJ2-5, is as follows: GAGVSQSPSNKVTEKGKDVELRCDPISGHTALYWYRQSLGQGLEFLIYFQGNSAPDKSGLPSDRFSAERTGGSVSTLTIQRTQQEDSAVYLCASSPWVSAGDETQYFGPGTRLLVL.

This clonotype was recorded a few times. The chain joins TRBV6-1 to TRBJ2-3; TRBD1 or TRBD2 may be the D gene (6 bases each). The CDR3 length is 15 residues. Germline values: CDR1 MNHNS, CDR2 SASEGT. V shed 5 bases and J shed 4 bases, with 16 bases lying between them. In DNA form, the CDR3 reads TGTGCCAGCAGTCCCTCCGAGGGGGGAGCAGATACGCAGTATTTT. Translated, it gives CASSPSEGGADTQYF.

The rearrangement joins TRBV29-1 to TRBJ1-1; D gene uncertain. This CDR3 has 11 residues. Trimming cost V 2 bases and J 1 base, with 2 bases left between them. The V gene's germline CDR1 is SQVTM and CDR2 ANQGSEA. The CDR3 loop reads CSVETNTEAFF. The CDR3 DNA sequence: TGCAGCGTTGAAACGAACACTGAAGCTTTCTTT.

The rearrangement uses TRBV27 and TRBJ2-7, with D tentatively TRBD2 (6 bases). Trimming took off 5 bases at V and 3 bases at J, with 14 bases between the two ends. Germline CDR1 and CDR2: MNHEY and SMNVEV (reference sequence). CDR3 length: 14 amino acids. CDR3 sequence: CASSPRLASYEQYF. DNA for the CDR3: TGTGCCAGCAGTCCCCGGCTAGCGAGCTACGAGCAGTACTTC.

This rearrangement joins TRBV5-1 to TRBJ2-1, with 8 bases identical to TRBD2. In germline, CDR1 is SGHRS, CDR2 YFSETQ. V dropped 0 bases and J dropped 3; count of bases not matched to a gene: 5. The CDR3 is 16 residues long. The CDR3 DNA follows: TGCGCCAGCAGCTTGGCCTTGACTAGCGTCTACAATGAGCAGTTCTTC. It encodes CASSLALTSVYNEQFF.

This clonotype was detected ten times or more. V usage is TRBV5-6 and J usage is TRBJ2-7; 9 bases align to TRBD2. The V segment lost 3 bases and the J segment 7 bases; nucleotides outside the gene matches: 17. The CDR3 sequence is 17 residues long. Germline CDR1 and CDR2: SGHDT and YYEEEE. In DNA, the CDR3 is TGTGCCAGCAGCTGGGGGCCTAGCGGGATGTTCCCTAAAGAGCAGTACTTC. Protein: CASSWGPSGMFPKEQYF.

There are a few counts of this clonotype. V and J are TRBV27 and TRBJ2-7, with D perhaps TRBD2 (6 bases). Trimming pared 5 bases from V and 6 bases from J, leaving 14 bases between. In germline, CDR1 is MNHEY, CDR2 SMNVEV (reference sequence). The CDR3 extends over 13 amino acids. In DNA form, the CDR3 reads TGTGCCAGCAGTCCCGGGAGTTTCGGCGAGCAGTACTTC. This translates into CASSPGSFGEQYF.

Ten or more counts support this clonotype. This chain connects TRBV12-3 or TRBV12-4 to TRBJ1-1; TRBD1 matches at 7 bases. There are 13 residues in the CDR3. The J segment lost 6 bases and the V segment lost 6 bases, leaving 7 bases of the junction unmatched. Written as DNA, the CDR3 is TGTGCCAGCAGCCGACAGGGAAAGGCTGAAGCTTTCTTT. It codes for CASSRQGKAEAFF.

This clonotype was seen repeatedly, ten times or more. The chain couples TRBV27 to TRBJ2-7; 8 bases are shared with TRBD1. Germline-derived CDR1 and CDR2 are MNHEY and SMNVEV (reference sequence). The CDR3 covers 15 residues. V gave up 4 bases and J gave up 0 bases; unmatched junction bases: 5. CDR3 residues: CASSSGTGISYEQYF. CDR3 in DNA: TGTGCCAGCAGTTCCGGGACAGGTATCTCCTACGAGCAGTACTTC.

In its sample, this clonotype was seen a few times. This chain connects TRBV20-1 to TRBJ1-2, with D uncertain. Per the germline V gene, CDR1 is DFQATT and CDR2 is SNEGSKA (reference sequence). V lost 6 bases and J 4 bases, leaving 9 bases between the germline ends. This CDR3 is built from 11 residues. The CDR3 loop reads CSAPHGYGYTF. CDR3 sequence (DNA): TGCAGTGCACCGCATGGCTATGGCTACACCTTC.

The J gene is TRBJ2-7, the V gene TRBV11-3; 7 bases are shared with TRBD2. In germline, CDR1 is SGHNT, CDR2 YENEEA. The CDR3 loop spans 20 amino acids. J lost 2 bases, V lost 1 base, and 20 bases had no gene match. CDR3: CASSLGRVAPRGLDPYEQYF. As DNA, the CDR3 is TGTGCCAGCAGCTTAGGAAGGGTGGCCCCCAGAGGACTAGATCCCTACGAGCAGTACTTC.

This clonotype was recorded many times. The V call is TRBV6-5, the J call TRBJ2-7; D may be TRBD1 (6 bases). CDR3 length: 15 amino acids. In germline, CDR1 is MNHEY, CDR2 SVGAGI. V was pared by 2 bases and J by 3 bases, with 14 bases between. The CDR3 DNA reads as TGTGCCAGCAGTTACCCGCGGACAGCACACTACGAGCAGTACTTC. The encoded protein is CASSYPRTAHYEQYF.

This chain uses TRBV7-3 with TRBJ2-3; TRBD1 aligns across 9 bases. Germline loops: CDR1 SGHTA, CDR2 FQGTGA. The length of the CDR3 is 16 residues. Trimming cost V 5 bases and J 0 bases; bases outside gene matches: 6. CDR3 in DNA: TGTGCCAGCAGCCCCATGGGACAGGGAAGCACAGATACGCAGTATTTT. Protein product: CASSPMGQGSTDTQYF.

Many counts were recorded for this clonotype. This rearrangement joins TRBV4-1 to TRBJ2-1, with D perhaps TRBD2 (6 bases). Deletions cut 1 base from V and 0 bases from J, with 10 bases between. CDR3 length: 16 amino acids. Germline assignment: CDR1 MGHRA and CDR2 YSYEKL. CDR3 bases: TGCGCCAGCAGCCAAGTGGAGGGTAGCTCCTACAATGAGCAGTTCTTC. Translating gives CASSQVEGSSYNEQFF.

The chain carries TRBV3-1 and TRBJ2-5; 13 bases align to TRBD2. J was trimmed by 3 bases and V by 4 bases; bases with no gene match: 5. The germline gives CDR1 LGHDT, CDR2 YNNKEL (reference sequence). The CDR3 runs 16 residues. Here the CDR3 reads CASSPYGLAGEETQYF. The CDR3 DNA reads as TGTGCCAGCAGCCCCTACGGACTAGCGGGAGAAGAGACCCAGTACTTC.

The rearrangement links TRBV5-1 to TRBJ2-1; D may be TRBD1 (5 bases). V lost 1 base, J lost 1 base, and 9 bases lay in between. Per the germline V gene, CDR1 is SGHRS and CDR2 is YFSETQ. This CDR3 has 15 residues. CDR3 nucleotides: TGCGCCAGCAGCTTGAATACAGGATCCTACAATGAGCAGTTCTTC. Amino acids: CASSLNTGSYNEQFF.

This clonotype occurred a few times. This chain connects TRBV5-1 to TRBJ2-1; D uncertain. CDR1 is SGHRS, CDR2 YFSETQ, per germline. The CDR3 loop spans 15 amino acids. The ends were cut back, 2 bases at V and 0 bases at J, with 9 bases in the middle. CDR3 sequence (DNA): TGCGCCAGCAGCTTTATATTCAGCTCCTACAATGAGCAGTTCTTC. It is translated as CASSFIFSSYNEQFF.

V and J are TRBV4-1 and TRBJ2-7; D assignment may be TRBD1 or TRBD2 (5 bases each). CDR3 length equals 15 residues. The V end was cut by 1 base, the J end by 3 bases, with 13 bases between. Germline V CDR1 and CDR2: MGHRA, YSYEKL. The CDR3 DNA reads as TGCGCCAGCAGCCAAGTACTCGGGGCAGACTACGAGCAGTACTTC. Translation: CASSQVLGADYEQYF.

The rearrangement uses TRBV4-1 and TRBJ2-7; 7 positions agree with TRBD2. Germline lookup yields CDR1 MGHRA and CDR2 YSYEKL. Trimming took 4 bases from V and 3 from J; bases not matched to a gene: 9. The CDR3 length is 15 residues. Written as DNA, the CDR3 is TGCGCCAGCAGCCGGAATTATCTAGCGGACTACGAGCAGTACTTC. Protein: CASSRNYLADYEQYF.

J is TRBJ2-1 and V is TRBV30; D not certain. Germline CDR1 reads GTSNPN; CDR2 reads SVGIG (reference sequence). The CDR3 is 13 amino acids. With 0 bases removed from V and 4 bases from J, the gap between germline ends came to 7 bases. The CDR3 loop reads CAWSVGRYNEQFF. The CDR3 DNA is TGTGCCTGGAGTGTGGGCCGGTACAATGAGCAGTTCTTC.

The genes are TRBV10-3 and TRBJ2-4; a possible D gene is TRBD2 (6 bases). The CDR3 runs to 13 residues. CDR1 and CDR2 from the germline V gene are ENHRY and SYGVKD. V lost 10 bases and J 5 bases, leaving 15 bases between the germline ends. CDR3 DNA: TGTGCCACCCAACGGGACTCTCAAAACATTCAGTACTTC. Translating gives CATQRDSQNIQYF.

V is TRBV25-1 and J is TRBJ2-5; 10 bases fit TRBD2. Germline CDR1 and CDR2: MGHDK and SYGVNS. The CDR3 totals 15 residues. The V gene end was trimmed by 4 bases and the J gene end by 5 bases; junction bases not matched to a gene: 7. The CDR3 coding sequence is TGTGCCAGCAGTGTCCCTAGCGGGAGAGGGGAGACCCAGTACTTC. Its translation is CASSVPSGRGETQYF.

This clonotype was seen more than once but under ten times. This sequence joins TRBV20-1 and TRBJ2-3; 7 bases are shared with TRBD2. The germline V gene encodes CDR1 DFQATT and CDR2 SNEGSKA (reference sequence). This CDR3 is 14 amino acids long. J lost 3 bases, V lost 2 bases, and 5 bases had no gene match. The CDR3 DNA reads TGCAGTGCTAGACAGGGAGGGACGACAGATACGCAGTATTTT. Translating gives CSARQGGTTDTQYF.

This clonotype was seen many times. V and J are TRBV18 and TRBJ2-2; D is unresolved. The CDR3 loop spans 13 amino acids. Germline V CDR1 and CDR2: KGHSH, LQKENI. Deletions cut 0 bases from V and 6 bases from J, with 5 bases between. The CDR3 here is CASSPPGPGELFF. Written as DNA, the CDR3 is TGTGCCAGCTCACCACCGGGCCCCGGGGAGCTGTTTTTT.